These 14 T cell receptor beta chains were all obtained from the same sample, sequenced in a study of blood T cell repertoires in COVID-19. Profiling relied on immunoSEQ multiplex PCR, and the TCRdb table lists in-frame clones only, not all of them. Counted here are about 84,000 clones, about 82% occurring once; the ten biggest clones make up roughly 15%. Sequences were obtained from peripheral blood. These receptors were collected from a woman of 80 years or more with acute or convalescent COVID-19.

V and J are TRBV6-6 and TRBJ1-1; D not certain. Between the trimmed V and J ends, which lost 7 bases and 4 bases, there was a span of 10 bases. CDR1 and CDR2 from the germline V gene are MNHNY and SVGAGI (reference sequence). CDR3 length equals 12 residues. The CDR3 here is CASTLGSTEAFF. In nucleotides, the CDR3 is TGTGCCAGCACCCTGGGCAGCACTGAAGCTTTCTTT.

This clone appeared a single time. The chain is built from TRBV6-5 and TRBJ1-2; TRBD1 matches at 9 bases. Unmatched junction bases numbered 5, after V lost 4 bases and J lost 2 bases. This CDR3 comprises 15 residues. Germline V gives CDR1 MNHEY, CDR2 SVGAGI. The CDR3 DNA is TGTGCCAGCAGTTCCGGGACAGGGAAAAACTATGGCTACACCTTC. Residues: CASSSGTGKNYGYTF.

In its sample, this clone was seen a few times. The rearrangement links TRBV28 to TRBJ2-7; 9 bases map to TRBD1. There are 13 residues in the CDR3. Germline CDR1 is MDHEN and CDR2 is SYDVKM. The ends lost 7 bases at V and 2 bases at J; junction bases unmatched: 3. The CDR3 protein is CASKGTGTYEQYF. The CDR3 region has the DNA TGTGCCAGCAAAGGGACAGGGACCTACGAGCAGTACTTC.

The chain uses TRBV5-6 and TRBJ1-2; D perhaps matches TRBD1 (6 bases). CDR3 length: 11 amino acids. Germline V gene sequence: CDR1 SGHDT, CDR2 YYEEEE. Trimming left V 5 bases short and J 14 bases short, with 16 bases between. In DNA, the CDR3 is TGTGCCAGCAGGGGTGGGACAACCCTAACCTTC. This gives the protein CASRGGTTLTF.

The CDR3 is CASSIGDRVTNGYTF. CDR3 in DNA: TGTGCCAGTAGTATAGGGGACAGGGTTACCAATGGCTACACCTTC. The chain combines TRBV19 with TRBJ1-2, with TRBD1 matching 9 bases. V dropped 1 base and J dropped 6; count of bases not matched to a gene: 6. There are 15 residues in the CDR3. Germline CDR1 LNHDA, CDR2 SQIVND (reference sequence).

The chain recombines TRBV18 with TRBJ2-7, with TRBD2 as a possible D gene (5 bases). From germline, CDR1 is KGHSH and CDR2 LQKENI. Trimming left V 1 base short and J 2 bases short, with 9 bases between. The CDR3 runs 14 residues. The CDR3 protein is CASSPRQTTYEQYF. The CDR3 region has the DNA TGTGCCAGCTCACCACGCCAGACTACCTACGAGCAGTACTTC.

This clone was detected only a few times. The chain carries TRBV11-3 and TRBJ1-3; D is perhaps TRBD1 (5 bases). The CDR3 runs to 14 residues. Germline V gene data show CDR1 as SGHNT and CDR2 as YENEEA. The ends were cut back, 3 bases at V and 2 bases at J, with 8 bases in the middle. The CDR3 reads CASSFRAAGNTIYF. The CDR3 nucleotides read TGTGCCAGCAGCTTCAGGGCGGCTGGAAACACCATATATTTT.

The V gene is TRBV3-1 (or the pseudogene TRBV3-2), the J gene TRBJ1-1; D may be TRBD1 (6 bases). The CDR3 is 15 amino acids. V was pared by 1 base and J by 4 bases, with 13 bases between. Per the germline V gene, CDR1 is LGHDT and CDR2 is YNNKEL (reference sequence). The CDR3 bases are TGTGCCAGCAGCCAAGGGGTCCCCAGGGGCACTGAAGCTTTCTTT. It yields the protein CASSQGVPRGTEAFF.

This clone has a handful of counts. The rearrangement joins TRBV6-2 or TRBV6-3 to TRBJ2-7; 10 bases are shared with TRBD2. V trimming: 8 bases; J trimming: 7 bases; junction bases outside the gene matches: 11. CDR1 is MNHEY and CDR2 is SVGEGT in the germline V gene. The CDR3 totals 14 residues. The CDR3 spells CASGQAGGAMEQYF. CDR3 DNA sequence: TGTGCCAGCGGCCAAGCGGGGGGGGCCATGGAGCAGTACTTC.

V usage is TRBV10-3 and J usage is TRBJ1-1, with 7 bases identical to TRBD1. Germline lookup yields CDR1 ENHRY and CDR2 SYGVKD. Trimming at V came to 7 bases and at J to 2 bases, leaving 7 bases not matched to a gene. This CDR3 comprises 14 residues. The CDR3 region is CAITPTGINTEAFF. The CDR3 DNA follows: TGTGCCATCACCCCGACAGGGATTAACACTGAAGCTTTCTTT.

The rearrangement links TRBV6-5 to TRBJ1-3, with a tentative D call TRBD1 (6 bases). V dropped 4 bases and J dropped 0 bases, with 13 bases sitting between them. The germline CDR1 and CDR2 sequences are MNHEY and SVGAGI. CDR3 length equals 16 residues. The CDR3, as DNA: TGTGCCAGCAGTTTACAGGGTCCTGGCTCTGGAAACACCATATATTTT. This translates into CASSLQGPGSGNTIYF.

This chain uses TRBV6-5 with TRBJ2-1; TRBD2 matches 9 bases. The V segment lost 6 bases and the J segment 0 bases; nucleotides outside the gene matches: 3. Germline V lookup: CDR1 MNHEY, CDR2 SVGAGI. This CDR3 has 15 amino acids. The CDR3 loop reads CASSLAGVSYNEQFF. The CDR3 nucleotides read TGTGCCAGCAGCTTAGCGGGGGTCTCCTACAATGAGCAGTTCTTC.

The chain is built from TRBV18 and TRBJ2-5; possible D gene TRBD2, 6 bases. Germline V lookup: CDR1 KGHSH, CDR2 LQKENI. Trimming removed 0 bases at V and 1 base at J, with 9 bases between. The CDR3 extends over 15 amino acids. CDR3 sequence reads: CASSPPGGVQETQYF. The DNA for the CDR3 is TGTGCCAGCTCACCACCGGGGGGAGTCCAAGAGACCCAGTACTTC.

By proportion, this clone is medium-sized (0.01 to 0.1%). The chain carries TRBV11-3 and TRBJ2-1, with D possibly being TRBD2 (5 bases). The CDR3 is 14 residues long. The germline gives CDR1 SGHNT, CDR2 YENEEA. Between the trimmed V and J ends, which lost 1 base and 9 bases, there was a span of 13 bases. CDR3 sequence reads: CASSLAGWVGEQFF. DNA for the CDR3: TGTGCCAGCAGCTTAGCGGGGTGGGTCGGTGAGCAGTTCTTC.